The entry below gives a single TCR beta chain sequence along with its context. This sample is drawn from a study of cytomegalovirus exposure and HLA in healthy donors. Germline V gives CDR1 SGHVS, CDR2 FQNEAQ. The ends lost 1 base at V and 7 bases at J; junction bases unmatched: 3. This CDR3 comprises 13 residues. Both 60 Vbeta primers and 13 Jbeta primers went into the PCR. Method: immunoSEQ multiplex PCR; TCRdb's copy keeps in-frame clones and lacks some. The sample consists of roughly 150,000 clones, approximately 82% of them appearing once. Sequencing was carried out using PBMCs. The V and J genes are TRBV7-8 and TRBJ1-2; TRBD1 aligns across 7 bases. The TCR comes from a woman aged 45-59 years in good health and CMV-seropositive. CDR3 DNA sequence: TGTGCCAGCAGCTTAGACAGGGGTATTGGCTACACCTTC. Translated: CASSLDRGIGYTF.